These 7 T cell receptor beta chains originate from one sample sequenced in a study of T cells in Graves' hyperthyroidism and ophthalmopathy. The TCR beta CDR3 regions underwent amplification using RNA transcripts as the source. With the HTBI primer set, the TCR CDR3 went through a first round of RT-PCR. TCRdb reprocessed the multiplex PCR reads with MiXCR, giving one entry per CDR3 protein. The sample includes 650,000 to 750,000 distinct CDR3 sequences, 14% seen only once; the top ten take roughly a tenth. The sequencing sample was made of blood. These receptor sequences come from a woman between 18 and 29 years old with Graves' hyperthyroidism.

This clonotype has a handful of counts. The V call is TRBV18, the J call TRBJ1-3; D is unclear. CDR3 length equals 14 residues. Germline values: CDR1 KGHSH, CDR2 LQKENI. The V end lost 1 base, the J end lost 0 bases, and 4 bases lay between the germline ends. CDR3 nucleotide sequence: TGTGCCAGCTCACCACTCGACTCTGGAAACACCATATATTTT. This translates into CASSPLDSGNTIYF.

The CDR3 region is CASSVLRVGTSGTYNEQFF. In nucleotides, the CDR3 is TGTGCCAGCAGTGTCCTCCGGGTCGGGACTAGCGGAACCTACAATGAGCAGTTCTTC. The chain combines TRBV2 with TRBJ2-1, with TRBD2 identical over 11 bases. Germline assignment: CDR1 SNHLY and CDR2 FYNNEI. This CDR3 contains 19 residues. J gave up 2 bases and V 4 bases, and 13 bases lay outside the gene matches.

This clonotype was found many times. The V and J genes are TRBV28 and TRBJ2-2, with D maybe TRBD2 (5 bases). V gave up 2 bases and J gave up 5 bases, with 12 bases separating them. The germline V gene encodes CDR1 MDHEN and CDR2 SYDVKM. The CDR3 is made up of 15 amino acids. CDR3 amino acids: CASSLALSGTGELFF. The CDR3 DNA follows: TGTGCCAGCAGTTTAGCACTATCGGGGACCGGGGAGCTGTTTTTT. The full variable domain, in which reference TRBV28 and TRBJ2-2 provide the parts outside the CDR3, is DVKVTQSSRYLVKRTGEKVFLECVQDMDHENMFWYRQDPGLGLRLIYFSYDVKMKEKGDIPEGYSVSREKKERFSLILESASTNQTSMYLCASSLALSGTGELFFGEGSRLTVL.

This clonotype occurred many times. The rearrangement uses TRBV7-2 and TRBJ2-2, with 8 bases fitting TRBD2. Germline V gene sequence: CDR1 SGHTA, CDR2 FQGNSA. V dropped 3 bases and J dropped 5; count of bases not matched to a gene: 8. CDR3 length equals 16 residues. The CDR3 DNA is TGTGCCAGCAGCTTGAACGGGAGGGCTGTAACCGGGGAGCTGTTTTTT. This encodes CASSLNGRAVTGELFF.

This clonotype was recorded once. This may stem from a read error, because a much larger clone lies one nucleotide away. This chain uses TRBV30 with TRBJ2-3, with 9 bases aligning to TRBD2. The CDR3 is 15 amino acids. CDR1 GTSNPN and CDR2 SVGIG come from the germline V gene (reference sequence). CDR3 sequence: CAWRFGLALTDTQCF. The CDR3 DNA reads as TGTGCCTGGAGATTCGGACTAGCGCTCACAGATACGCAGTGTTTT.

This clonotype was seen ten or more times. This chain joins TRBV6-1 and TRBJ2-2; the D gene is possibly TRBD2 (5 bases). The CDR3 is 13 amino acids. The ends were cut back, 7 bases at V and 7 bases at J, with 13 bases in the middle. Germline V lookup: CDR1 MNHNS, CDR2 SASEGT. The CDR3 reads CASKGGDHGELFF. DNA of the CDR3: TGTGCCAGCAAAGGAGGTGATCACGGGGAGCTGTTTTTT.

This clonotype turned up a few times. DNA for the CDR3: TGTGCCAGCTCCCCGTCCAGAGGCAAAAACATTCAGTACTTC. It encodes CASSPSRGKNIQYF. The V and J genes are TRBV3-1 and TRBJ2-4; D remains ambiguous. V was pared by 8 bases and J by 3 bases, with 14 bases between. Germline CDR1 reads LGHDT; CDR2 reads YNNKEL (reference sequence). The CDR3 runs to 14 residues.